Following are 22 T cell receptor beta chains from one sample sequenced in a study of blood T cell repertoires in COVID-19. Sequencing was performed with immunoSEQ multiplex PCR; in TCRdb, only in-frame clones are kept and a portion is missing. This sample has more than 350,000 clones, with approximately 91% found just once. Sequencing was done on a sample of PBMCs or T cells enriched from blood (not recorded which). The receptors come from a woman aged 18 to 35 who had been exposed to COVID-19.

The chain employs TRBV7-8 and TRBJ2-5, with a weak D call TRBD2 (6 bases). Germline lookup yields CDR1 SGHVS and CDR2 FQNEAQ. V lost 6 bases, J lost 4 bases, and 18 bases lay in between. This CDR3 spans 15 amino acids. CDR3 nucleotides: TGTGCCAGCAGGTCCGGGACCGGGCGGGGAGAGACCCAGTACTTC. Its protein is CASRSGTGRGETQYF. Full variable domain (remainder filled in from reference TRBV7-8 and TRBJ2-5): GAGVSQSPRYKVAKRGQDVALRCDPISGHVSLFWYQQALGQGPEFLTYFQNEAQLDKSGLPSDRFFAERPEGSVSTLKIQRTQQEDSAVYLCASRSGTGRGETQYFGPGTRLLVL.

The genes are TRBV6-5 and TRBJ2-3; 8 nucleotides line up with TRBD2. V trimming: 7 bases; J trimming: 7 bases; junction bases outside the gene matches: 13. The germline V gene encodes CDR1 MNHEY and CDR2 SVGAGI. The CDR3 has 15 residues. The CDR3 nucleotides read TGTGCCAGCACCGATTTCGGGAGGGCCCAAAATACGCAGTATTTT. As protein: CASTDFGRAQNTQYF.

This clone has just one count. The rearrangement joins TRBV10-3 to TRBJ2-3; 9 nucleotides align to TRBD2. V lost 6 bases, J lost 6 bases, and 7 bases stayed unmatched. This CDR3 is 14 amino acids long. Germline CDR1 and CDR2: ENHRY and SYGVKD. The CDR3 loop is CAIREREVVDTQYF. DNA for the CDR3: TGTGCCATCAGGGAGCGGGAGGTCGTGGATACGCAGTATTTT.

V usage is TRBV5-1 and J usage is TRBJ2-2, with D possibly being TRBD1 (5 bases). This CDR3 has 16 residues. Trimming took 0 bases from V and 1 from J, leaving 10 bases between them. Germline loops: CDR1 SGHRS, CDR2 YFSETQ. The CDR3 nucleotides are TGCGCCAGCAGCTTGGGGGTCCAGGGGAACACCGGGGAGCTGTTTTTT. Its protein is CASSLGVQGNTGELFF.

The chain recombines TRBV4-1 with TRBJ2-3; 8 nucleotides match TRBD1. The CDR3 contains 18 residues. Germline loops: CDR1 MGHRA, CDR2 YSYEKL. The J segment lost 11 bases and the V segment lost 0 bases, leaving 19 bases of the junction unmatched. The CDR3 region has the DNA TGCGCCAGCAGCCAAGACCCCCCCGGGACAGGTGCCCAAGTTAGGCAGTATTTT. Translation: CASSQDPPGTGAQVRQYF.

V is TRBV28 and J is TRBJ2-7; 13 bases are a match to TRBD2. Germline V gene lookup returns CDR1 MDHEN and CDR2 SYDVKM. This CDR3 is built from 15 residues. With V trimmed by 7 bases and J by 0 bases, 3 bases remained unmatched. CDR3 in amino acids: CASTGTSGDSYEQYF. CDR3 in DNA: TGTGCCAGCACCGGGACTAGCGGGGACTCCTACGAGCAGTACTTC.

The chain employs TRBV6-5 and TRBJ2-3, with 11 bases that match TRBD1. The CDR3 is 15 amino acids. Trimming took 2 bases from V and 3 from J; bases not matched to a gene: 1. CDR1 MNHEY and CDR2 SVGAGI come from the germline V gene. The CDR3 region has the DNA TGTGCCAGCAGTTACGGGACAGGGGGGACAGATACGCAGTATTTT. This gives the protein CASSYGTGGTDTQYF.

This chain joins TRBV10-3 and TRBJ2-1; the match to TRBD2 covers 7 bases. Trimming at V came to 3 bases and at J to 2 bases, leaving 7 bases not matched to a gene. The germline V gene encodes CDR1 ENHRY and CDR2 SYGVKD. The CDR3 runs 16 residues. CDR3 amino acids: CAISEGIAGPYNEQFF. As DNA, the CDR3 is TGTGCCATCAGTGAAGGAATAGCGGGTCCCTACAATGAGCAGTTCTTC.

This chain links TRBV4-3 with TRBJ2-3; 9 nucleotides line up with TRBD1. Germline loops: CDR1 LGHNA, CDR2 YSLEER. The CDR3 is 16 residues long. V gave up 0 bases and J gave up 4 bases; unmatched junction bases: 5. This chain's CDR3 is CASSQEATGGADTQYF. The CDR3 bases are TGCGCCAGCAGCCAAGAGGCGACAGGGGGAGCAGATACGCAGTATTTT.

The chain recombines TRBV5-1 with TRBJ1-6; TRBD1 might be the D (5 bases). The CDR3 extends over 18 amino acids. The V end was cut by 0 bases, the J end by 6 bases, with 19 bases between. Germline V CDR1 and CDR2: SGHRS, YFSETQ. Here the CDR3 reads CASSLDGDSQSPNSPLHF. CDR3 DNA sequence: TGCGCCAGCAGCTTGGACGGGGACTCCCAGTCTCCTAATTCACCCCTCCACTTT.

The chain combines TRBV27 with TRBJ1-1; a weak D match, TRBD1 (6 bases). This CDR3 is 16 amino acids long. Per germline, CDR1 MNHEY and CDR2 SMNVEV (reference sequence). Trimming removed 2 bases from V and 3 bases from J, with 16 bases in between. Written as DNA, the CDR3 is TGTGCCAGCAGTTTACGGGGGGCGGGAGGGTACACTGAAGCTTTCTTT. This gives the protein CASSLRGAGGYTEAFF.

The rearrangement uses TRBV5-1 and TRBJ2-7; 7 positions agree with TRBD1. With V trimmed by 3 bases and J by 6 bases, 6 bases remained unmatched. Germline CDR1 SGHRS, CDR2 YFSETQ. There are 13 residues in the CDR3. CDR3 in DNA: TGCGCCAGCAGCTCACAACAGGGGCGCGAGCAGTACTTC. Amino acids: CASSSQQGREQYF.

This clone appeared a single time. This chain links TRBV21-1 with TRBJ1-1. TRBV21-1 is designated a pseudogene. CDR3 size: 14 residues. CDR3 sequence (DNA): TGTGCCAGCAGCAAAACTACGGGGAACACTGAAGCTTTCTTT. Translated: CASSKTTGNTEAFF.

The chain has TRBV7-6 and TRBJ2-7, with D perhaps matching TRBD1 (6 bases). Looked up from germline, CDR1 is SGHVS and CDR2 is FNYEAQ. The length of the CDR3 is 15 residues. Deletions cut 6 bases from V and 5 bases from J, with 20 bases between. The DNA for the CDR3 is TGTGCCAGCAGAGATACAGGGCTCCCAGGGGACGAGCAGTACTTC. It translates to CASRDTGLPGDEQYF. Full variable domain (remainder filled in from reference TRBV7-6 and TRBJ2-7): GAGVSQSPRYKVTKRGQDVALRCDPISGHVSLYWYRQALGQGPEFLTYFNYEAQQDKSGLPNDRFSAERPEGSISTLTIQRTEQRDSAMYRCASRDTGLPGDEQYFGPGTRLTVT.

The CDR3 nucleotides are TGTGCCAGTAGTACCGCCCATAGGGGAGGAACTGAAGCTTTCTTT. Translation gives CASSTAHRGGTEAFF. The chain joins TRBV19 to TRBJ1-1; D perhaps matches TRBD1 (5 bases). The CDR3 sequence is 15 residues long. Germline assignment: CDR1 LNHDA and CDR2 SQIVND (reference sequence). Trimming took off 4 bases at V and 5 bases at J, with 17 bases between the two ends.

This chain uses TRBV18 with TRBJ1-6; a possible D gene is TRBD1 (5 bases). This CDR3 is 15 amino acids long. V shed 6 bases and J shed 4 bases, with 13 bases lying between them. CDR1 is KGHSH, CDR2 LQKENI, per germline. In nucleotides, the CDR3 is TGTGCCAGCTCTCAGGGAAAGGGTTATAATTCACCCCTCCACTTT. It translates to CASSQGKGYNSPLHF.

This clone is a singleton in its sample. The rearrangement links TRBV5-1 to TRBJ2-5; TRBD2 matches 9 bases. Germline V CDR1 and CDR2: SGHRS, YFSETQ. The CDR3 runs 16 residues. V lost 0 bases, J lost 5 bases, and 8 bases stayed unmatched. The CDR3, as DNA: TGCGCCAGCAGCTTGGCGGCAGCGGGAGGACAGGAGACCCAGTACTTC. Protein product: CASSLAAAGGQETQYF.

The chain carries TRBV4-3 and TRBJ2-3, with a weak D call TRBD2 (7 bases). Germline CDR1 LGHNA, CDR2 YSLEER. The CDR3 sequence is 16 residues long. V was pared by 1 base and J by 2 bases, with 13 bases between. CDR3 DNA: TGCGCCAGCAGCCAAGGGGGGGGCAGACTCACAGATACGCAGTATTTT. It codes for CASSQGGGRLTDTQYF.

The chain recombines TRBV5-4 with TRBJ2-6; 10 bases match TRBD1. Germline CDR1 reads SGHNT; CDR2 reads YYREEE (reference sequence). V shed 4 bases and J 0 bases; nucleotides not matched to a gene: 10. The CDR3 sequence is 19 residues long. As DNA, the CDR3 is TGTGCCAGCAGCCTCCCACCGGGACAGGGGTTCTCTGGGGCCAACGTCCTGACTTTC. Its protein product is CASSLPPGQGFSGANVLTF.

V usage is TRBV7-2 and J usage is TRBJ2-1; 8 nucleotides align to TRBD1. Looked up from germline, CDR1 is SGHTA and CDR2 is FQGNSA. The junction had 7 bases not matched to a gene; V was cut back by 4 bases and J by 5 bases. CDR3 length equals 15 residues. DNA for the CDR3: TGTGCCAGCAGCTCCCGGACAGGGCGCGACAATGAGCAGTTCTTC. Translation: CASSSRTGRDNEQFF.

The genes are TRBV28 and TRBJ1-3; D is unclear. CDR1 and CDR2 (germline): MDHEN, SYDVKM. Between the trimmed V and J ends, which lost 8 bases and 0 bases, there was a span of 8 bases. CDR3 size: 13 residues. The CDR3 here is CASHSLSGNTIYF. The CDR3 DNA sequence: TGTGCCAGCCACTCCCTCTCTGGAAACACCATATATTTT.

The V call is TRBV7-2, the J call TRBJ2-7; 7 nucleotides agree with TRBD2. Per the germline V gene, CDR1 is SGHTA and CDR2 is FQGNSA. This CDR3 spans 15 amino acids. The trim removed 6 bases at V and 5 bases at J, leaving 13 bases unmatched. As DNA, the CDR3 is TGTGCCAGCAGTGATCTAGGACTAGACCTTAACGAGCAGTACTTC. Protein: CASSDLGLDLNEQYF.